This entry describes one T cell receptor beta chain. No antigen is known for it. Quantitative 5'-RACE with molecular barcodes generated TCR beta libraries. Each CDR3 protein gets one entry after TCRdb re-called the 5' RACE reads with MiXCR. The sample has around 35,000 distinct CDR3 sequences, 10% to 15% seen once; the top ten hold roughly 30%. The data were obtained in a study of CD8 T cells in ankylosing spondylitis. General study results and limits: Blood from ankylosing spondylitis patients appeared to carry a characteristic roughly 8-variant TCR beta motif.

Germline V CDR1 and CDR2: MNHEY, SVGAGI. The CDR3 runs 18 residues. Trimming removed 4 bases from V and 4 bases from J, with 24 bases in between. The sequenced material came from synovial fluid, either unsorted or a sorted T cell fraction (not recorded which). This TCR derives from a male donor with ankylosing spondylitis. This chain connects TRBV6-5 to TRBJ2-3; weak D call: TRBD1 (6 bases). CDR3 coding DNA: TGTGCCAGCAGTTTATTCCGGGCCACAGGGATTGGAGCAGATACGCAGTATTTT. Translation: CASSLFRATGIGADTQYF.